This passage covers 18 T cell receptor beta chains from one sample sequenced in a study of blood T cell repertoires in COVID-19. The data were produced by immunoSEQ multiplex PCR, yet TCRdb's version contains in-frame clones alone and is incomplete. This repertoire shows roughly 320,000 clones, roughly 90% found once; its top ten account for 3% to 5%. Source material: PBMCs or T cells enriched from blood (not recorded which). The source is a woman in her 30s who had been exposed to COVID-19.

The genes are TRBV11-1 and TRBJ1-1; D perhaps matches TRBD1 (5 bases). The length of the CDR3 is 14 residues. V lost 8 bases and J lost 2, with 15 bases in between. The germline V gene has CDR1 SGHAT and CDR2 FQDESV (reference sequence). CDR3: CASALRRGNTEAFF. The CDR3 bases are TGTGCCAGCGCACTTCGGAGGGGAAACACTGAAGCTTTCTTT. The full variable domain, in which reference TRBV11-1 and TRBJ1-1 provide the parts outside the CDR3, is EAEVAQSPRYKITEKSQAVAFWCDPISGHATLYWYRQILGQGPELLVQFQDESVVDDSQLPKDRFSAERLKGVDSTLKIQPAELGDSAMYLCASALRRGNTEAFFGQGTRLTVV.

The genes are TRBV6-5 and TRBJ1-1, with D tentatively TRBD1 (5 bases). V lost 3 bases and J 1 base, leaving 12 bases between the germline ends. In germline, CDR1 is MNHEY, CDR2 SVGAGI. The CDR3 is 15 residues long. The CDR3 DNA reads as TGTGCCAGCAGTTATGAATGGACAACGAACACTGAAGCTTTCTTT. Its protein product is CASSYEWTTNTEAFF.

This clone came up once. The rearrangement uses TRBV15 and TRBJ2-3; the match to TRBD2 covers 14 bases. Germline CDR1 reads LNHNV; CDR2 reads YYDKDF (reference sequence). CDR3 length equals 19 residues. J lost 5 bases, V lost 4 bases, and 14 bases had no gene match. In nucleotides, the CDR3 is TGTGCCACCAGCATAAATACCGGGACTAGCGGGGGAAGAGGAGATACGCAGTATTTT. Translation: CATSINTGTSGGRGDTQYF.

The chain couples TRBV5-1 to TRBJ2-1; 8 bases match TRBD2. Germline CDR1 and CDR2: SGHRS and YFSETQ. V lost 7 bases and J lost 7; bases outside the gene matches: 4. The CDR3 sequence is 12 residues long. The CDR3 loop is CASRAGVNEQFF. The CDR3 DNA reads TGCGCCAGCCGAGCGGGGGTTAATGAGCAGTTCTTC.

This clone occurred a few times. CDR3 in amino acids: CSASHTLTSGANVLTF. Here the CDR3 DNA reads TGCAGTGCTAGTCACACCTTAACCTCTGGGGCCAACGTCCTGACTTTC. The chain links TRBV20-1 to TRBJ2-6; D not certain. Germline values: CDR1 DFQATT, CDR2 SNEGSKA (reference sequence). Trimming cost V 3 bases and J 0 bases, with 12 bases left between them. The CDR3 spans 16 residues.

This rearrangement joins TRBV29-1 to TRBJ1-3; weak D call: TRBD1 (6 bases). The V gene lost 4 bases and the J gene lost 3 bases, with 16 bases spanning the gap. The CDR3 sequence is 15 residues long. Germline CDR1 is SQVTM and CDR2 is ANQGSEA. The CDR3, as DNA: TGCAGCGTTGGATACACAGGGCGGGTTGGAAACACCATATATTTT. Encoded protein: CSVGYTGRVGNTIYF.

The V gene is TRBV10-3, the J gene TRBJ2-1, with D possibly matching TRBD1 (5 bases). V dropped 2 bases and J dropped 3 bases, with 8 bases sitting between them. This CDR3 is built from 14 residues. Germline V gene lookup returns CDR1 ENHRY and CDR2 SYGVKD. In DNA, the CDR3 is TGTGCCATCAGTGAGCCAGGGTTCTACAATGAGCAGTTCTTC. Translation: CAISEPGFYNEQFF.

CDR3 bases: TGTGCCAGCAGCTTAGATAGGTCGGCGGGCAATCAGCCCCAGCATTTT. It is translated as CASSLDRSAGNQPQHF. The rearrangement uses TRBV7-9 and TRBJ1-5; D gene uncertain. The CDR3 loop spans 16 amino acids. Trimming took 1 base from V and 2 from J, leaving 12 bases between them. CDR1 and CDR2 (germline): SEHNR, FQNEAQ (reference sequence).

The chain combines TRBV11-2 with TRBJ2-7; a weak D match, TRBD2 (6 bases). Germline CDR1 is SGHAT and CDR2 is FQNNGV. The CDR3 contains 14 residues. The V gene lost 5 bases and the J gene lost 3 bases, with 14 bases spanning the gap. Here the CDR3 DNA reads TGTGCCAGCAGCCCAGCCCTCGGGGGCTACGAGCAGTACTTC. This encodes CASSPALGGYEQYF.

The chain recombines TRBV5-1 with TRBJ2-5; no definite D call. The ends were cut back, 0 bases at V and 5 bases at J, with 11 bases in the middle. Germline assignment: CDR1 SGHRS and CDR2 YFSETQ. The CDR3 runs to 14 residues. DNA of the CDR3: TGCGCCAGCAGCTTGGCTCCCAACGAGGAGACCCAGTACTTC. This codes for CASSLAPNEETQYF.

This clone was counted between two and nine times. The CDR3 region has the DNA TGTGCCAGCAGTCAGGGGACAGTATATAATTCACCCCTCCACTTT. It translates to CASSQGTVYNSPLHF. J is TRBJ1-6 and V is TRBV27; TRBD1 matches 7 bases. This CDR3 comprises 15 residues. In germline, CDR1 is MNHEY, CDR2 SMNVEV (reference sequence). The ends lost 5 bases at V and 4 bases at J; junction bases unmatched: 5.

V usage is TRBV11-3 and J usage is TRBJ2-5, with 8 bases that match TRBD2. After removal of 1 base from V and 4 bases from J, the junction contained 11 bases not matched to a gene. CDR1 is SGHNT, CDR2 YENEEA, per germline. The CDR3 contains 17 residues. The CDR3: CASSLVGSAGGGETQYF. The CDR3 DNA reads TGTGCCAGCAGCTTAGTAGGGAGTGCGGGGGGCGGAGAGACCCAGTACTTC.

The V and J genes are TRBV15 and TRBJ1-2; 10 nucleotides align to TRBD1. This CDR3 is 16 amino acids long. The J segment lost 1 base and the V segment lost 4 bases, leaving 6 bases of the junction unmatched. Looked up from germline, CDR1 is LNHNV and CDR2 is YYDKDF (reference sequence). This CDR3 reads CATSKRQGANNYGYTF. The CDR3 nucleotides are TGTGCCACCAGCAAAAGACAGGGGGCGAATAACTATGGCTACACCTTC.

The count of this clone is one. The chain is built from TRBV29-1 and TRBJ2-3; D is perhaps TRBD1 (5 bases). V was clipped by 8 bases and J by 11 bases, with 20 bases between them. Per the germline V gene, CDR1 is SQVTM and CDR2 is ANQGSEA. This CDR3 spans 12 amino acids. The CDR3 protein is CSHVPTGAGQYF. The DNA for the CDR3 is TGCAGCCACGTCCCCACAGGAGCTGGGCAGTATTTT.

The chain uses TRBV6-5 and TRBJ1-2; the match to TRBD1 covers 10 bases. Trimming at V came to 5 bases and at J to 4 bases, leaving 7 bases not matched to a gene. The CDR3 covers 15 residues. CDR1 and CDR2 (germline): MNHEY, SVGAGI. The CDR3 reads CASSSGTGEPYGYTF. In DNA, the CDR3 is TGTGCCAGCAGTAGCGGGACAGGGGAGCCCTATGGCTACACCTTC.

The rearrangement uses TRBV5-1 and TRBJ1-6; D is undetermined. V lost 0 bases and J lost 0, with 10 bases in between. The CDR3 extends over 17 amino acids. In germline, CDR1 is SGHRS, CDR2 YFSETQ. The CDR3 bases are TGCGCCAGCAGCTTGGACTTCCCGAGCTCCTATAATTCACCCCTCCACTTT. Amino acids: CASSLDFPSSYNSPLHF. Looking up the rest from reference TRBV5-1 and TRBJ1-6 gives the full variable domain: KAGVTQTPRYLIKTRGQQVTLSCSPISGHRSVSWYQQTPGQGLQFLFEYFSETQRNKGNFPGRFSGRQFSNSRSEMNVSTLELGDSALYLCASSLDFPSSYNSPLHFGNGTRLTVT.

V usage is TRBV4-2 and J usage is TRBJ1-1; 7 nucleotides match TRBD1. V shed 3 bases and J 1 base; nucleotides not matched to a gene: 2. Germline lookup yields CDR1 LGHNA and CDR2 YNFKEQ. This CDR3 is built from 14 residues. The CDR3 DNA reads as TGTGCCAGCAGCCAGAGGACAGGGAACACTGAAGCTTTCTTT. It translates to CASSQRTGNTEAFF.

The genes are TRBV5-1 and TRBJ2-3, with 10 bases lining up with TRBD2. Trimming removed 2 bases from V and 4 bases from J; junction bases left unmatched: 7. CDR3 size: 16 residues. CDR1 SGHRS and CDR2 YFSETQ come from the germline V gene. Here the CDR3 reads CASSFPSGGSADTQYF. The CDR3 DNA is TGCGCCAGCAGCTTCCCTAGCGGGGGTTCGGCAGATACGCAGTATTTT.